This is a list of T cell receptor beta chains from one sample in a study of PD-1 blockade in classical Hodgkin lymphoma. Profiled with immunoSEQ multiplex PCR; TCRdb holds only in-frame clones, not every one. This table has under 30,000 clones, 85% appearing once. Source: CD4+ T cells from blood, taken at baseline. These receptors were collected from a human donor with classical Hodgkin lymphoma. Each CDR3 is given with its conserved first and last residue. D genes are given only for firm matches. Size tells how often a clone was seen (once, few, many) or the class of an expanded clone, and some rows leave it out.

j_call: TRBJ1-5; v_call: TRBV6-1; d_call: NA; clone_size: NA; cdr3_aa: CASSPNRVANQPQHF; cdr3_nt: TGTGCCAGCAGCCCCAACAGGGTGGCCAATCAGCCCCAGCATTTT
j_call: TRBJ2-1; v_call: TRBV7-6; d_call: NA; clone_size: NA; cdr3_aa: CASSLLQGREQFF; cdr3_nt: TGTGCCAGCAGCCTCCTCCAGGGAAGGGAGCAGTTCTTC
j_call: TRBJ1-3; v_call: TRBV7-6; d_call: NA; clone_size: NA; cdr3_aa: CASSLDPDSASGNTIYF; cdr3_nt: TGTGCCAGCAGCTTAGACCCGGACAGCGCCTCGGGAAACACCATATATTTT
j_call: TRBJ2-5; v_call: TRBV30; d_call: TRBD2; clone_size: NA; cdr3_aa: CAWSVGSGDQETQYF; cdr3_nt: TGTGCCTGGAGTGTAGGGAGCGGGGACCAAGAGACCCAGTACTTC
j_call: TRBJ2-2; v_call: TRBV25-1; d_call: TRBD1; clone_size: NA; cdr3_aa: CASSNQGAGELFF; cdr3_nt: TGTGCCAGCAGTAACCAGGGGGCCGGGGAGCTGTTTTTT
j_call: TRBJ1-1; v_call: TRBV5-1; d_call: TRBD1; clone_size: NA; cdr3_aa: CASTRQGSDTEAFF; cdr3_nt: TGCGCCAGCACCCGACAGGGGAGTGACACTGAAGCTTTCTTT
j_call: TRBJ1-2; v_call: TRBV5-1; d_call: NA; clone_size: NA; cdr3_aa: CASSPRVDSRIGYTF; cdr3_nt: TGCGCCAGCAGCCCCAGGGTGGACTCACGTATCGGCTACACCTTC
j_call: TRBJ2-1; v_call: TRBV19; d_call: TRBD2; clone_size: once; cdr3_aa: CASSIGPGGRYNEQFF; cdr3_nt: TGTGCCAGTAGTATCGGTCCGGGAGGAAGGTACAATGAGCAGTTCTTC
j_call: TRBJ2-1; v_call: TRBV5-6; d_call: TRBD2; clone_size: NA; cdr3_aa: CASSWRLAGSYNEQFF; cdr3_nt: TGTGCCAGCAGCTGGAGACTAGCGGGCTCCTACAATGAGCAGTTCTTC
j_call: TRBJ1-2; v_call: TRBV6-1; d_call: TRBD1; clone_size: NA; cdr3_aa: CASSERGQAPYGYTF; cdr3_nt: TGTGCCAGCAGTGAAAGGGGACAGGCACCTTATGGCTACACCTTC
j_call: TRBJ2-7; v_call: TRBV7-2; d_call: TRBD2; clone_size: NA; cdr3_aa: CASSPTSGNLYEQYF; cdr3_nt: TGTGCCAGCAGCCCGACTAGCGGGAACCTCTACGAGCAGTACTTC
j_call: TRBJ2-1; v_call: TRBV5-1; d_call: TRBD2; clone_size: NA; cdr3_aa: CASSLAALLAGGYNEQFF; cdr3_nt: TGCGCCAGCAGCTTGGCGGCCTTACTAGCGGGAGGGTACAATGAGCAGTTCTTC
j_call: TRBJ2-7; v_call: TRBV7-9; d_call: TRBD2; clone_size: NA; cdr3_aa: CASSDARILAGVWGYEQYF; cdr3_nt: TGTGCCAGCAGCGACGCCCGGATACTAGCGGGAGTGTGGGGGTACGAGCAGTACTTC
j_call: TRBJ1-2; v_call: TRBV5-5; d_call: TRBD1; clone_size: NA; cdr3_aa: CASSSPGQYGYTF; cdr3_nt: TGTGCCAGCAGCTCTCCGGGACAGTATGGCTACACCTTC
j_call: TRBJ2-3; v_call: TRBV9; d_call: TRBD2; clone_size: NA; cdr3_aa: CASSALGAGGPDTQYF; cdr3_nt: TGTGCCAGCAGCGCCCTCGGAGCGGGAGGTCCAGATACGCAGTATTTT
j_call: TRBJ2-7; v_call: TRBV6-5; d_call: NA; clone_size: NA; cdr3_aa: CASSRDRRSYEQYF; cdr3_nt: TGTGCCAGCAGCCGCGACCGACGCTCCTACGAGCAGTACTTC